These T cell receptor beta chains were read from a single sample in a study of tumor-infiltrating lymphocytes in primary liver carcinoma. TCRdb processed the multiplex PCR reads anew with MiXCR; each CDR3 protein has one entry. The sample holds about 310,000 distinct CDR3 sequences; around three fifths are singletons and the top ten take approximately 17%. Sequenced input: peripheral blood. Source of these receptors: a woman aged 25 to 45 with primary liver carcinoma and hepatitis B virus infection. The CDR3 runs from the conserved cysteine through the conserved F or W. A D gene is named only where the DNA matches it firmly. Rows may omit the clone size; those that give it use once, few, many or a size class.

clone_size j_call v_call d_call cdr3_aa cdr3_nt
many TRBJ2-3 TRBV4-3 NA CASSQDKISMNTQYF TGCGCCAGCAGCCAAGATAAAATCAGCATGAATACGCAGTATTTT
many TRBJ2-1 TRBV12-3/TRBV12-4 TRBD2 CASTLLAGGPNEQFF TGTGCCAGCACCCTACTAGCGGGAGGGCCAAATGAGCAGTTCTTC
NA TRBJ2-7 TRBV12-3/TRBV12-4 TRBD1 CTSSLPIPTGGFHEQYF TGTACCAGCAGTTTACCCATACCGACAGGGGGTTTCCACGAGCAGTACTTC
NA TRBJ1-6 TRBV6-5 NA CASTRTAKAQNSPLHF TGTGCCAGCACCCGGACAGCTAAAGCTCAAAATTCACCCCTCCACTTT
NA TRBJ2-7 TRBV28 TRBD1 CASSSRDRVGHEQYF TGTGCCAGCAGTTCCCGGGACAGGGTCGGCCACGAGCAGTACTTC
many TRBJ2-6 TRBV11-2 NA CASSLRGQQKSGANVLTF TGTGCCAGCAGCTTGCGGGGACAGCAGAAGTCTGGGGCCAACGTCCTGACTTTC
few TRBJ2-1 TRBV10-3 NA CAISDLGGGAAEQFF TGTGCCATCAGTGACCTCGGTGGCGGGGCGGCTGAGCAGTTCTTC
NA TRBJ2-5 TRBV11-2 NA CASSLFVTQYF TGTGCCAGCAGCTTGTTTGTGACCCAGTACTTC
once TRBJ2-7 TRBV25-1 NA CASGDSLPPLEQYF TGTGCCAGTGGTGATTCACTTCCTCCCCTTGAGCAGTACTTC
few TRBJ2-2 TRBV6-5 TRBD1 CASRGQSHTGELFF TGTGCCAGCAGGGGACAGAGCCACACCGGGGAGCTGTTTTTT
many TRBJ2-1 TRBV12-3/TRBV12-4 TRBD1 CASSDRVSYNEQFF TGTGCCAGCAGTGACAGGGTCTCCTACAATGAGCAGTTCTTC
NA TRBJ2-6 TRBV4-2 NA CASSQDMITASSGANIMTF TGTGCCAGCAGCCAAGATATGATAACAGCTAGCTCTGGGGCCAACATCATGACTTTC
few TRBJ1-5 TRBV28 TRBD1 CAGSSTGTQPQHF TGTGCCGGCAGTTCGACAGGGACACAGCCCCAGCATTTT
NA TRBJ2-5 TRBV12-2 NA CAGTPSAGEMGETQYF TGTGCAGGTACACCTAGTGCGGGCGAGATGGGAGAGACCCAGTACTTC
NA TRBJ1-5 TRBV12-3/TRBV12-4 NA CASSLGVQGQFRGEPQHF TGTGCCAGCAGTTTGGGGGTTCAAGGACAGTTCCGGGGGGAGCCCCAGCATTTT
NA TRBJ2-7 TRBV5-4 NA CASSLLGTQSYEQYF TGTGCCAGCAGCCTATTAGGGACCCAGAGTTACGAGCAGTACTTC
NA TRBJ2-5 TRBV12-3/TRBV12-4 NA CASSIYSGCEEAQYF TGTGCCAGCAGCATCTACTCCGGGTGCGAAGAGGCCCAGTACTTC
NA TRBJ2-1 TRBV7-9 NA CASGTGKRDNEQFF TGTGCCAGCGGTACCGGGAAGAGGGACAATGAGCAGTTCTTC
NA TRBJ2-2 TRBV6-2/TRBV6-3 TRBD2 CASSSTSGNTGKLFF TGTGCCAGCAGTTCTACTAGCGGGAACACCGGGAAGCTGTTTTTT
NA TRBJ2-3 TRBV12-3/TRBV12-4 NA CAGSPRMREADTQYF TGTGCCGGCAGTCCCCGGATGCGGGAAGCAGATACGCAGTATTTT